A selection of T cell receptor beta chains follows, all from one sample in a study of cytomegalovirus exposure and HLA in healthy donors. The protocol was immunoSEQ multiplex PCR, while the TCRdb copy is restricted to in-frame clones and leaves out a portion. The sample has some 200,000 clones; 83% are singletons. Sequencing input: PBMCs. These receptors were collected from a man in his fifties or sixties in good health and CMV-seronegative. Each CDR3 is given with its conserved first and last residue. The D gene is left open where the match is weak. Size is omitted from some rows. Given values are once, few, many or a class for expanded clones.

V,size,J,D,CDR3,DNA
TRBV15,NA,TRBJ2-7,NA,CATSPERGSSYEQYF,TGTGCCACCAGCCCAGAGAGGGGGAGCTCCTACGAGCAGTACTTC
TRBV6-5,NA,TRBJ2-7,TRBD2,CASRRTSGGLYEQYF,TGTGCCAGCAGGAGGACTAGCGGGGGGCTCTACGAGCAGTACTTC
TRBV18,NA,TRBJ1-2,TRBD1,CASSPYSTGGNYGYTF,TGTGCCAGCTCACCCTATTCGACAGGGGGTAACTATGGCTACACCTTC
TRBV19,once,TRBJ1-3,NA,CASSDGSPGNTIYF,TGTGCCAGTAGTGACGGTAGCCCTGGAAACACCATATATTTT
TRBV6-6,NA,TRBJ2-2,TRBD1,CASSYRETGAAGELFF,TGTGCCAGCAGTTACCGAGAAACAGGGGCCGCCGGGGAGCTGTTTTTT
TRBV11-2,NA,TRBJ2-5,TRBD2,CASSPRGGRSAETQYF,TGTGCCAGCAGCCCCCGCGGCGGGAGGTCCGCAGAGACCCAGTACTTC
TRBV6-5,NA,TRBJ2-2,NA,CASRVPGHTTGELFF,TGTGCCAGCAGAGTACCGGGACACACCACCGGGGAGCTGTTTTTT
TRBV5-4,NA,TRBJ1-1,NA,CASSFAVDTEAFF,TGTGCCAGCAGCTTCGCCGTAGACACTGAAGCTTTCTTT
TRBV7-2,NA,TRBJ1-1,NA,CASSLARRNTEAFF,TGTGCCAGCAGCTTAGCGCGGAGGAACACTGAAGCTTTCTTT
TRBV4-1,NA,TRBJ2-7,TRBD2,CASSQFGLAGNYEQYF,TGCGCCAGCAGCCAATTTGGGCTAGCGGGGAACTACGAGCAGTACTTC
TRBV10-3,NA,TRBJ1-5,NA,CAISGGTGLNQPQHF,TGTGCCATCAGTGGGGGAACAGGGCTCAATCAGCCCCAGCATTTT
TRBV7-6,NA,TRBJ2-7,NA,CASSLDGGRRLTYEQYF,TGTGCCAGCAGCTTAGACGGAGGCCGCCGTCTCACCTACGAGCAGTACTTC
TRBV29-1,NA,TRBJ2-5,NA,CSVAGQSIETQYF,TGCAGCGTGGCGGGACAGTCGATAGAGACCCAGTACTTC
TRBV4-3,once,TRBJ1-2,NA,CASSQDRSVNGYTF,TGCGCCAGCAGCCAAGATAGGAGCGTAAATGGCTACACCTTC
TRBV28,NA,TRBJ2-3,TRBD2,CASSRGTSGTDTQYF,TGTGCCAGCAGTCGTGGGACTAGCGGTACAGATACGCAGTATTTT
TRBV18,NA,TRBJ2-2,NA,CASSFSGTFNTGELFF,TGTGCCAGCTCATTTTCCGGGACATTCAACACCGGGGAGCTGTTTTTT
TRBV6-6,NA,TRBJ2-2,TRBD1,CATPGQGTTGELFF,TGTGCCACGCCGGGACAGGGGACCACCGGGGAGCTGTTTTTT
TRBV7-2,NA,TRBJ1-6,NA,CASSPVASSNSPLHF,TGTGCCAGCAGCCCCGTGGCCTCCTCCAATTCACCCCTCCACTTT
TRBV4-3,NA,TRBJ1-2,NA,CASSQEETRGGYTF,TGCGCCAGCAGCCAAGAAGAGACCAGGGGAGGCTACACCTTC
TRBV18,NA,TRBJ1-1,NA,CASSNIPNTEAFF,TGTGCCAGCTCAAACATCCCGAACACTGAAGCTTTCTTT